This entry describes one T cell receptor (beta chain). The antigen is not known. The sample originates from a study of human T cells and chemical hapten exposure. Study outcomes and limitations: Expanded TCRs clustered into significantly more large CDR3 similarity groups than controls, the analysis revealed. The count of PT1 expanded TCRs correlated positively with patch test score.

Germline values: CDR1 MDHEN, CDR2 SYDVKM. Trimming pared 4 bases from V and 7 bases from J, leaving 7 bases between. The CDR3 is 12 residues long. TCRdb fed the RACE reads into MiXCR, producing one record per CDR3 protein. In the table there are over 70,000 distinct CDR3 sequences, 12% to 15% of which are singletons. Time point reported: pre-sensitization, week 0. Treatment noted: therapeutic diphenylcyclopropenone sensitization with weekly scalp DPC. The study enrolled 18 to 70-year-old alopecia patients suitable for DPC. The specimen was whole blood, collected in connection with sensitization to the hapten diphenylcyclopropenone (DPC). This chain joins TRBV28 and TRBJ1-4; D is undetermined. The TCR sequence derives from a woman aged 45-59 years with alopecia areata. Some clones in this sample may be carry-over from other donors' samples. In nucleotides, the CDR3 is TGTGCCAGCAGTTGGACCAGTGAAAAACTGTTTTTT. Translation gives CASSWTSEKLFF.